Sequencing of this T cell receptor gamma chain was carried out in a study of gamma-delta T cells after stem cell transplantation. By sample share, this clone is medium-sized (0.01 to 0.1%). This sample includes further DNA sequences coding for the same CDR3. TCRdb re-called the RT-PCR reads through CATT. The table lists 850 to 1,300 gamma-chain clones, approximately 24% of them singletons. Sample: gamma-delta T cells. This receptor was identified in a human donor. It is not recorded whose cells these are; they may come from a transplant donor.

CDR3 DNA: TGTGCCACCTGGGACGGGCCAGGGTATAAGAAACTCTTT. Its protein product is CATWDGPGYKKLF. The rearrangement joins TRGV2 to TRGJ1 or TRGJ2. The J gene comes from matching the DNA to germline here; TCRdb lacks it. This CDR3 has 13 residues. Germline lookup yields CDR1 EGSNGY and CDR2 YDSYNSKV. Unmatched junction bases numbered 6, after V lost 0 bases and J lost 7 bases.